The 23 T cell receptor beta chains below come from one sample, sequenced in a study of blood T cell repertoires in COVID-19. Sequenced by immunoSEQ multiplex PCR; TCRdb stores in-frame clones only, minus some. The repertoire holds tens of thousands of clones, with 84% as singletons. Sequencing used peripheral blood. The receptors here all came from a human donor in a cohort sampled during active COVID-19.

This chain links TRBV11-3 with TRBJ2-5; 12 positions agree with TRBD2. The CDR3 covers 16 residues. Per the germline V gene, CDR1 is SGHNT and CDR2 is YENEEA. V gave up 1 base and J gave up 5 bases; unmatched junction bases: 5. CDR3 sequence: CASSLGATSGGETQYF. The DNA for the CDR3 is TGTGCCAGCAGCTTAGGGGCGACTAGCGGGGGCGAGACCCAGTACTTC.

In this sample, this clone turned up once. This chain uses TRBV3-1 (or the pseudogene TRBV3-2) with TRBJ2-1; D might be TRBD2 (7 bases). Germline CDR1 is LGHDT and CDR2 is YNNKEL (reference sequence). The V gene lost 4 bases and the J gene lost 3 bases, with 22 bases spanning the gap. The CDR3 spans 18 residues. CDR3 loop: CASSPPPGRGALYNEQFF. In DNA form, the CDR3 reads TGTGCCAGCAGCCCTCCCCCGGGACGGGGGGCCCTCTACAATGAGCAGTTCTTC.

The genes are TRBV5-1 and TRBJ2-5; TRBD1 is a possible D gene (5 bases). Germline-derived CDR1 and CDR2 are SGHRS and YFSETQ. The V gene lost 2 bases and the J gene lost 9 bases, with 17 bases spanning the gap. The CDR3 is 14 residues long. The CDR3 is CASSFETLGESQYF. The CDR3 DNA follows: TGCGCCAGCAGCTTCGAGACCTTAGGGGAATCCCAGTACTTC.

The chain employs TRBV5-1 and TRBJ2-5; tentative D call: TRBD2 (7 bases). The CDR3 covers 13 residues. Trimming removed 10 bases from V and 4 bases from J, with 17 bases in between. CDR1 SGHRS and CDR2 YFSETQ come from the germline V gene. The CDR3 region is CASQEAGAETQYF. The CDR3 nucleotides are TGCGCCTCCCAGGAGGCGGGGGCAGAGACCCAGTACTTC.

On this clone: Its ends do not fully match the called genes, so a read error is possible. Other DNA sequences in the same sample also yield this CDR3. This chain joins TRBV6-5 and TRBJ1-1, with a tentative D call TRBD1 (5 bases). CDR1 is MNHEY, CDR2 SVGAGI, per germline. The CDR3 has 13 residues. CDR3: CASCVGVNTEAFF. In DNA form, the CDR3 reads TGTGCCAGTTGTGTAGGGGTGAACACTGAAGCCTTCTTT.

CDR3 bases: TGCGCCAGCAGCTTGGACGGTGGACTAAGGGTAGCCAAAAACATTCAGTACTTC. Its translation: CASSLDGGLRVAKNIQYF. The rearrangement joins TRBV5-1 to TRBJ2-4; D is perhaps TRBD2 (6 bases). The CDR3 contains 18 residues. V lost 0 bases to trimming and J lost 0 bases, with 16 bases between them. The germline V gene encodes CDR1 SGHRS and CDR2 YFSETQ.

This CDR3 reads CASSIDGGGTGELFF. DNA for the CDR3: TGTGCCAGTAGTATAGACGGAGGAGGAACCGGGGAGCTGTTTTTT. The rearrangement joins TRBV19 to TRBJ2-2, with a tentative D call TRBD2 (5 bases). Per germline, CDR1 LNHDA and CDR2 SQIVND (reference sequence). The CDR3 runs to 15 residues. V lost 0 bases, J lost 5 bases, and 10 bases lay in between.

This chain connects TRBV19 to TRBJ2-5, with 14 positions matching TRBD2. Germline V gives CDR1 LNHDA, CDR2 SQIVND (reference sequence). The ends lost 5 bases at V and 5 bases at J; junction bases unmatched: 19. CDR3 length: 20 amino acids. The CDR3 region is CASSLRLAGGRDPQMETQYF. In DNA form, the CDR3 reads TGTGCCAGTAGTTTACGACTAGCGGGGGGGCGGGATCCCCAAATGGAGACCCAGTACTTC.

A single count supports this clone. The chain uses TRBV7-2 and TRBJ1-1, with unresolved D. Trimming removed 2 bases at V and 9 bases at J, with 10 bases between. This CDR3 region has 12 residues. Germline values: CDR1 SGHTA, CDR2 FQGNSA. The DNA for the CDR3 is TGTGCCAGCAGCTTAATCGAGGGTAAAGCTTTCTTT. Translating gives CASSLIEGKAFF.

The J gene is TRBJ2-7, the V gene TRBV9; a weak D match, TRBD1 (5 bases). V was cut by 0 bases and J by 5 bases, with 12 bases left in between. The CDR3 covers 14 residues. Per germline, CDR1 SGDLS and CDR2 YYNGEE. The CDR3 DNA reads as TGTGCCAGCAGCGTAGCAGGGTTTAGGGACGAGCAGTACTTC. Its protein product is CASSVAGFRDEQYF.

J is TRBJ2-3 and V is TRBV29-1; 10 nucleotides line up with TRBD1. After removal of 7 bases from V and 6 bases from J, the junction contained 10 bases not matched to a gene. The length of the CDR3 is 14 residues. Germline V lookup: CDR1 SQVTM, CDR2 ANQGSEA. The CDR3, as DNA: TGCAGCGGGGTCGGGACAGGGGTGGGGGATACGCAGTATTTT. This gives the protein CSGVGTGVGDTQYF.

This clone was detected once. This chain links TRBV6-2 or TRBV6-3 with TRBJ1-2; 7 positions agree with TRBD1. CDR1 and CDR2 (germline): MNHEY, SVGEGT. J gave up 1 base and V 2 bases, and 10 bases lay outside the gene matches. The CDR3 runs 17 residues. The CDR3 coding sequence is TGTGCCAGCAGTTACACCCCGCGACAGGGAGGTAACTATGGCTACACCTTC. It is translated as CASSYTPRQGGNYGYTF.

V usage is TRBV3-1 (or the pseudogene TRBV3-2) and J usage is TRBJ2-1, with 7 bases identical to TRBD2. The germline V gene has CDR1 LGHDT and CDR2 YNNKEL (reference sequence). CDR3 length equals 18 residues. Trimming took 1 base from V and 7 from J; bases not matched to a gene: 16. CDR3 protein: CASSQGRWRSGAPNEQFF. The CDR3, as DNA: TGTGCCAGCAGCCAAGGGCGGTGGAGAAGCGGGGCTCCTAATGAGCAGTTCTTC.

The chain employs TRBV3-1 (or the pseudogene TRBV3-2) and TRBJ1-6, with D perhaps TRBD1 (5 bases). Germline CDR1 and CDR2: LGHDT and YNNKEL (reference sequence). The CDR3 runs 15 residues. V was shortened by 1 base and J by 10 bases, with 14 bases between the two germline ends. The CDR3 region has the DNA TGTGCCAGCAGCCAAGGGGTAGGGGTAGAGTCACCCCTCCACTTT. This translates into CASSQGVGVESPLHF.

This clone turned up a few times. V usage is TRBV30 and J usage is TRBJ1-2; D not certain. V was cut by 4 bases and J by 4 bases, with 7 bases left in between. Germline CDR1 reads GTSNPN; CDR2 reads SVGIG (reference sequence). This CDR3 has 11 amino acids. The CDR3 DNA sequence: TGTGCCTGGACCCCCTCCTATGGCTACACCTTC. It translates to CAWTPSYGYTF.

This clone was detected a few times. The rearrangement links TRBV27 to TRBJ2-1, with 7 bases identical to TRBD2. Germline CDR1 reads MNHEY; CDR2 reads SMNVEV (reference sequence). Unmatched junction bases numbered 2, after V lost 0 bases and J lost 3 bases. This CDR3 comprises 15 residues. The chain's CDR3 is CASSLSGGYYNEQFF. The CDR3 DNA reads as TGTGCCAGCAGTTTATCGGGAGGGTACTACAATGAGCAGTTCTTC.

This clone has just a few counts. At the DNA level, this CDR3 is encoded by other sequences in the same sample as well. The V gene is TRBV4-2, the J gene TRBJ2-2; 9 bases line up with TRBD2. V lost 0 bases to trimming and J lost 5 bases; unmatched junction nucleotides: 7. Looked up from germline, CDR1 is LGHNA and CDR2 is YNFKEQ. The CDR3 totals 17 residues. The CDR3 nucleotides are TGTGCCAGCAGCCAAGAGGTTCTAGCGGGGAGGACCGGGGAGCTGTTTTTT. It is translated as CASSQEVLAGRTGELFF.

The V and J genes are TRBV5-4 and TRBJ2-1; TRBD2 aligns across 15 bases. V gave up 4 bases and J gave up 8 bases; unmatched junction bases: 4. Germline loops: CDR1 SGHNT, CDR2 YYREEE (reference sequence). The CDR3 consists of 15 residues. CDR3 sequence: CASSRTSGGADEQFF. CDR3 sequence (DNA): TGTGCCAGCAGCAGGACTAGCGGGGGGGCCGATGAGCAGTTCTTC.

The rearrangement joins TRBV6-6 to TRBJ2-6; D perhaps matches TRBD1 (6 bases). In germline, CDR1 is MNHNY, CDR2 SVGAGI (reference sequence). V was pared by 5 bases and J by 4 bases, with 24 bases between. This CDR3 region has 19 residues. CDR3 nucleotide sequence: TGTGCCAGCAGTCTAAGGGGAAGCAGGGGAGACGGAGGGGCCAACGTCCTGACTTTC. Encoded protein: CASSLRGSRGDGGANVLTF.

The chain is built from TRBV18 and TRBJ2-6; D is unclear. V was clipped by 2 bases and J by 0 bases, with 5 bases between them. This CDR3 is 15 amino acids long. Germline V gives CDR1 KGHSH, CDR2 LQKENI. CDR3 in amino acids: CASSPYSSGANVLTF. CDR3 sequence (DNA): TGTGCCAGCTCACCATACAGCTCTGGGGCCAACGTCCTGACTTTC.

DNA for the CDR3: TGTGCCAGCAGCACACAGGGGACGGCGGATACGCAGTATTTT. Its protein is CASSTQGTADTQYF. This sequence joins TRBV5-4 and TRBJ2-3; 7 bases are a match to TRBD1. In germline, CDR1 is SGHNT, CDR2 YYREEE (reference sequence). This CDR3 comprises 14 residues. Trimming removed 4 bases from V and 6 bases from J; junction bases left unmatched: 8.

The CDR3: CASSWDRFNTGELFF. In nucleotides, the CDR3 is TGTGCCAGCAGTTGGGACAGGTTCAACACCGGGGAGCTGTTTTTT. This chain uses TRBV27 with TRBJ2-2; 8 bases fit TRBD1. The length of the CDR3 is 15 residues. The trim removed 4 bases at V and 2 bases at J, leaving 3 bases unmatched. Per the germline V gene, CDR1 is MNHEY and CDR2 is SMNVEV (reference sequence).

This clone has a handful of counts. This sequence joins TRBV3-1 (or the pseudogene TRBV3-2) and TRBJ1-1; the D is unclear. V gave up 7 bases and J gave up 4 bases, with 13 bases separating them. Germline V gene data show CDR1 as LGHDT and CDR2 as YNNKEL (reference sequence). This CDR3 has 13 residues. The CDR3 bases are TGTGCCAGCACCTCACCCGGAGGCACTGAAGCTTTCTTT. This codes for CASTSPGGTEAFF.